One sample yielded the 24 T cell receptor beta chains listed below, sequenced in a study of vaccination and CD4 T cells after COVID-19. The assay that was used to sequence DNA from cultured CD4+ T cells was the Oncomine TCR Beta short-read assay. DNA came from CD4+ T cells after culture. TCRdb re-called the PCR reads with MiXCR, one entry per CDR3 protein. Among approximately 11,000 distinct CDR3 sequences listed, 40% were seen once. No antigen is known for these receptors. Stated treatment: approximately 9-day PBMC culture with coronavirus spike peptide pools or control peptides (ViraFEST assay). It was before the COVID-19 pandemic (2011-2018) that the unexposed donor's CD4+ T cells were collected. Sequencing was performed on CD4+ T cells from blood, cultured in vitro. The receptors stem from a human donor in good health.

The chain links TRBV20-1 to TRBJ2-3; D unclear. V lost 1 base, J lost 2 bases, and 7 bases lay in between. Germline V gene lookup returns CDR1 DFQATT and CDR2 SNEGSKA (reference sequence). CDR3 size: 13 residues. The CDR3 nucleotides are TGCAGTGCTAGAGTGGCTTCCACAGATACGCAGTATTTT. Translation: CSARVASTDTQYF.

The CDR3 nucleotides read TGTGCCAGCAGCTTACCAGATCAGCCCCAGCATTTT. Amino acid sequence: CASSLPDQPQHF. The genes are TRBV5-4 and TRBJ1-5; the D is unclear. Trimming took off 2 bases at V and 5 bases at J, with 5 bases between the two ends. The CDR3 length is 12 residues. Germline-derived CDR1 and CDR2 are SGHNT and YYREEE (reference sequence).

The V call is TRBV30, the J call TRBJ2-7; 10 bases fit TRBD2. CDR3 size: 12 residues. CDR1 and CDR2 from the germline V gene are GTSNPN and SVGIG (reference sequence). V lost 4 bases and J lost 6; bases outside the gene matches: 3. The CDR3 DNA is TGTGCCTGGAAAGTAGCGGGAGGCGAGCAGTACTTC. It specifies CAWKVAGGEQYF.

This clonotype has a handful of counts. The V and J genes are TRBV6-2 or TRBV6-3 and TRBJ2-3; D remains ambiguous. This CDR3 comprises 14 residues. With 6 bases removed from V and 2 bases from J, the gap between germline ends came to 12 bases. CDR1 and CDR2 from the germline V gene are MNHEY and SVGEGT. The CDR3 region has the DNA TGTGCCAGCAGCCACTTACTATCCACAGATACGCAGTATTTT. This codes for CASSHLLSTDTQYF.

The chain is built from TRBV11-2 and TRBJ2-7; D call uncertain. The germline gives CDR1 SGHAT, CDR2 FQNNGV. This CDR3 contains 15 residues. With 0 bases removed from V and 0 bases from J, the gap between germline ends came to 9 bases. CDR3 sequence (DNA): TGTGCCAGCAGCTTAGATTCGGTAGGCTCCTACGAGCAGTACTTC. Translating gives CASSLDSVGSYEQYF.

The V and J genes are TRBV4-3 and TRBJ2-5; tentative D call: TRBD2 (7 bases). The CDR3 contains 15 residues. V was clipped by 5 bases and J by 4 bases, with 17 bases between them. Germline CDR1 and CDR2: LGHNA and YSLEER. In DNA form, the CDR3 reads TGCGCCAGCAGCTTCGGTCGGGGGGCTGGAGAGACCCAGTACTTC. Its translation: CASSFGRGAGETQYF.

The chain has TRBV12-3 or TRBV12-4 and TRBJ2-2; D is possibly TRBD1 (5 bases). This CDR3 spans 14 amino acids. V shed 10 bases and J shed 2 bases, with 14 bases lying between them. CDR3 in DNA: TGTGCCAATAGAAGGGGTTTTAACACCGGGGAGCTGTTTTTT. Protein: CANRRGFNTGELFF.

This chain uses TRBV27 with TRBJ1-1; 8 nucleotides align to TRBD1. The germline CDR1 and CDR2 sequences are MNHEY and SMNVEV (reference sequence). The CDR3 length is 13 residues. Trimming cost V 4 bases and J 8 bases; bases outside gene matches: 6. The CDR3 spells CASSSSRGPEAFF. The CDR3 DNA sequence: TGTGCCAGCAGTTCAAGCAGGGGGCCGGAAGCTTTCTTT.

This clonotype was detected once. V gene TRBV12-3 or TRBV12-4 combines with J gene TRBJ1-5, with TRBD1 as a possible D gene (6 bases). The CDR3 spans 16 residues. V lost 3 bases to trimming and J lost 1 base, with 13 bases between them. The CDR3 here is CASSLRARGSNQPQHF. CDR3 nucleotide sequence: TGTGCCAGCAGTTTGCGGGCCAGGGGAAGCAATCAGCCCCAGCATTTT.

The V and J genes are TRBV20-1 and TRBJ1-2; D possibly corresponds to TRBD1 (6 bases). The CDR3 is 11 amino acids. In germline, CDR1 is DFQATT, CDR2 SNEGSKA (reference sequence). V lost 2 bases to trimming and J lost 8 bases, with 9 bases between them. Here the CDR3 reads CSARTGTGYTF. CDR3 coding DNA: TGCAGTGCTAGAACAGGGACAGGCTACACCTTC.

J is TRBJ2-1 and V is TRBV20-1, with 7 bases fitting TRBD2. Germline V CDR1 and CDR2: DFQATT, SNEGSKA (reference sequence). J lost 6 bases, V lost 6 bases, and 11 bases had no gene match. CDR3 length: 14 residues. CDR3: CSAPLRGGSNEQFF. The CDR3 nucleotides read TGCAGTGCCCCACTCCGGGGCGGGAGCAATGAGCAGTTCTTC.

The genes are TRBV19 and TRBJ1-5; the D gene is possibly TRBD1 (5 bases). V was clipped by 5 bases and J by 0 bases, with 8 bases between them. This CDR3 has 14 residues. CDR1 and CDR2 (germline): LNHDA, SQIVND (reference sequence). The CDR3 DNA reads TGTGCCAGTAGTGGAAGGGGTAGCAATCAGCCCCAGCATTTT. Its protein product is CASSGRGSNQPQHF.

The chain carries TRBV20-1 and TRBJ1-5; D not resolved. The length of the CDR3 is 13 residues. From germline, CDR1 is DFQATT and CDR2 SNEGSKA (reference sequence). The V end was cut by 3 bases, the J end by 6 bases, with 12 bases between. The chain's CDR3 is CSARGGWGQPQHF. The CDR3, as DNA: TGCAGTGCTAGGGGCGGGTGGGGTCAGCCCCAGCATTTT.

This clonotype was seen more than once but under ten times. The chain has TRBV10-3 and TRBJ1-2; 7 nucleotides match TRBD1. CDR3 length: 15 amino acids. With V trimmed by 8 bases and J by 3 bases, 12 bases remained unmatched. Germline assignment: CDR1 ENHRY and CDR2 SYGVKD. CDR3: CAIASGTARYYGYTF. The CDR3 DNA sequence: TGTGCCATCGCAAGTGGGACAGCACGCTACTATGGCTACACCTTC.

The chain employs TRBV28 and TRBJ1-5; D is uncertain. V gave up 6 bases and J gave up 2 bases, with 11 bases separating them. CDR1 MDHEN and CDR2 SYDVKM come from the germline V gene. The CDR3 contains 14 residues. The CDR3 bases are TGTGCCAGCAGGAACCAGTGGGGCAATCAGCCCCAGCATTTT. Protein product: CASRNQWGNQPQHF.

This clonotype appeared a few times. The V and J genes are TRBV10-3 and TRBJ2-1, with D maybe TRBD2 (7 bases). The CDR3 is 12 residues long. V shed 8 bases and J shed 9 bases, with 14 bases lying between them. Germline V gene lookup returns CDR1 ENHRY and CDR2 SYGVKD. CDR3 sequence reads: CAIAPGGREQFF. The CDR3 DNA is TGTGCCATCGCCCCCGGGGGGCGTGAGCAGTTCTTC.

The gene calls are TRBV7-3 and TRBJ1-1; maybe TRBD1 (5 bases). The length of the CDR3 is 13 residues. V shed 5 bases and J shed 1 base, with 8 bases lying between them. From germline, CDR1 is SGHTA and CDR2 FQGTGA. In DNA, the CDR3 is TGTGCCAGCAGCGTGGGACCGAACACTGAAGCTTTCTTT. Translating gives CASSVGPNTEAFF.

This clonotype was detected only a few times. The chain couples TRBV28 to TRBJ2-5, with a possible D match to TRBD2 (6 bases). The CDR3 sequence is 13 residues long. V shed 4 bases and J shed 4 bases, with 10 bases lying between them. Germline V gene lookup returns CDR1 MDHEN and CDR2 SYDVKM. CDR3 sequence (DNA): TGTGCCAGCAGTTCAGTCGGGGGAGAGACCCAGTACTTC. It specifies CASSSVGGETQYF.

This rearrangement joins TRBV4-3 to TRBJ1-1; D gene ambiguous. V lost 6 bases and J 0 bases, leaving 8 bases between the germline ends. The CDR3 spans 13 residues. The germline CDR1 and CDR2 sequences are LGHNA and YSLEER. The CDR3 region is CASSRGLNTEAFF. The CDR3 DNA sequence: TGCGCCAGCAGTCGCGGGTTGAACACTGAAGCTTTCTTT.

The gene calls are TRBV6-1 and TRBJ2-1; 8 bases line up with TRBD2. CDR3 length: 14 amino acids. The germline CDR1 and CDR2 sequences are MNHNS and SASEGT. The junction had 7 bases not matched to a gene; V was cut back by 9 bases and J by 3 bases. The CDR3 coding sequence is TGTGCCAGTTACCCAAGCGGGAGCTACAATGAGCAGTTCTTC. Its translation is CASYPSGSYNEQFF.

This clonotype was counted a single time. The CDR3: CASSYLPRTSSGANVLTF. The CDR3 nucleotides read TGTGCCAGCAGTTACCTCCCGAGGACAAGCTCTGGGGCCAACGTCCTGACTTTC. This chain joins TRBV6-5 and TRBJ2-6; tentative D call: TRBD1 (5 bases). Germline V gene sequence: CDR1 MNHEY, CDR2 SVGAGI. V was trimmed by 2 bases and J by 0 bases, leaving 14 bases between them. CDR3 length equals 18 residues.

The chain recombines TRBV7-6 with TRBJ1-3; possibly TRBD1 for D (5 bases). The CDR3 runs to 16 residues. The ends were cut back, 5 bases at V and 0 bases at J, with 14 bases in the middle. Germline CDR1 and CDR2: SGHVS and FNYEAQ. The CDR3 DNA reads as TGTGCCAGCAGCGACCTGACAGCCCCCTCTGGAAACACCATATATTTT. It encodes CASSDLTAPSGNTIYF.

This clonotype was found a few times. J is TRBJ2-5 and V is TRBV15; D might be TRBD2 (6 bases). V was trimmed by 1 base and J by 2 bases, leaving 11 bases between them. The CDR3 spans 15 residues. Germline lookup yields CDR1 LNHNV and CDR2 YYDKDF (reference sequence). The CDR3 nucleotides read TGTGCCACCAGCAGAGCCGGGACTCGGCAAGAGACCCAGTACTTC. Translated, it gives CATSRAGTRQETQYF.

The chain combines TRBV19 with TRBJ2-7; 8 bases are shared with TRBD2. The CDR3 totals 15 residues. The germline gives CDR1 LNHDA, CDR2 SQIVND (reference sequence). V lost 3 bases to trimming and J lost 7 bases; unmatched junction nucleotides: 11. The CDR3 protein is CASSIGPGLVSEQYF. In DNA, the CDR3 is TGTGCCAGTAGTATCGGCCCGGGACTAGTCTCTGAGCAGTACTTC.